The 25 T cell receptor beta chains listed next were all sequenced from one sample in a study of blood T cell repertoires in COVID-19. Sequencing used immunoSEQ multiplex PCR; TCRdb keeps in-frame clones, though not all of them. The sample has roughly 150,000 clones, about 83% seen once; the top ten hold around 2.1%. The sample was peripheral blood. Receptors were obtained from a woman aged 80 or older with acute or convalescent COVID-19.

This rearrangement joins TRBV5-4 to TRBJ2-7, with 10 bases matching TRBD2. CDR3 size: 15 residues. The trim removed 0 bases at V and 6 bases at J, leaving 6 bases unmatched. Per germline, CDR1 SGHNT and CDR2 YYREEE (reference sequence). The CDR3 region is CASSLVAGGPSEQYF. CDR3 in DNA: TGTGCCAGCAGCTTGGTAGCGGGGGGTCCGAGCGAGCAGTACTTC.

CDR3 coding DNA: TGTGCCAGCAGTGAGCTCGGACAGGACGAAAAACTGTTTTTT. It is translated as CASSELGQDEKLFF. The chain carries TRBV25-1 and TRBJ1-4, with TRBD1 matching 7 bases. There are 14 residues in the CDR3. CDR1 MGHDK and CDR2 SYGVNS come from the germline V gene. J was trimmed by 8 bases and V by 3 bases; bases with no gene match: 6.

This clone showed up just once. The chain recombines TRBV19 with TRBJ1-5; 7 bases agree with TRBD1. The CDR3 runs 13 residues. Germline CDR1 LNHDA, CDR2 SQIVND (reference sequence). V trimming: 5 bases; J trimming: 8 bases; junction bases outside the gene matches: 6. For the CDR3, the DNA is TGTGCCAGTAGTCATCTTACAGGGGAGCCCCAGCATTTT. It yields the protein CASSHLTGEPQHF.

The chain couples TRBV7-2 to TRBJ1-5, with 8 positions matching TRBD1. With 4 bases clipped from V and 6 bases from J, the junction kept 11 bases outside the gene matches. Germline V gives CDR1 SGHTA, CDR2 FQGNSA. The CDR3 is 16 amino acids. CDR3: CASSWDQGARGQPQHF. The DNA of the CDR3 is TGTGCCAGCAGCTGGGATCAGGGGGCGAGGGGTCAGCCCCAGCATTTT. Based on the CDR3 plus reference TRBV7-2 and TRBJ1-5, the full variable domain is GAGVSQSPSNKVTEKGKDVELRCDPISGHTALYWYRQSLGQGLEFLIYFQGNSAPDKSGLPSDRFSAERTGGSVSTLTIQRTQQEDSAVYLCASSWDQGARGQPQHFGDGTRLSIL.

For the CDR3, the DNA is TGCGCCAGCAGCCCTAACTGGGCCAAGGACTATGGCTACACCTTC. Its protein is CASSPNWAKDYGYTF. J is TRBJ1-2 and V is TRBV5-1, with no clear D. The CDR3 contains 15 residues. Between the trimmed V and J ends, which lost 4 bases and 3 bases, there was a span of 16 bases. Germline V gene data show CDR1 as SGHRS and CDR2 as YFSETQ.

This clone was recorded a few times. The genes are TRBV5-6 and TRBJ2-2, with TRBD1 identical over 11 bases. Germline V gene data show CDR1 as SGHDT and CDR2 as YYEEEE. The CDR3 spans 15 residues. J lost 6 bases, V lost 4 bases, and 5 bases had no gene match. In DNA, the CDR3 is TGTGCCAGCAGCCGGGGACAGGGGGTAGCCGGGGAGCTGTTTTTT. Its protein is CASSRGQGVAGELFF.

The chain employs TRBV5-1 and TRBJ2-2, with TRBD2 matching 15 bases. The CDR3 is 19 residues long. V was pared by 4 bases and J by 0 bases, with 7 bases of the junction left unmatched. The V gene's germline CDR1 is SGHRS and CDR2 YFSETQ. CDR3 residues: CASSPGLAGGTANTGELFF. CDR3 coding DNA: TGCGCCAGCAGCCCGGGACTAGCGGGGGGCACGGCGAACACCGGGGAGCTGTTTTTT. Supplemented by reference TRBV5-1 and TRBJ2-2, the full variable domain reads KAGVTQTPRYLIKTRGQQVTLSCSPISGHRSVSWYQQTPGQGLQFLFEYFSETQRNKGNFPGRFSGRQFSNSRSEMNVSTLELGDSALYLCASSPGLAGGTANTGELFFGEGSRLTVL.

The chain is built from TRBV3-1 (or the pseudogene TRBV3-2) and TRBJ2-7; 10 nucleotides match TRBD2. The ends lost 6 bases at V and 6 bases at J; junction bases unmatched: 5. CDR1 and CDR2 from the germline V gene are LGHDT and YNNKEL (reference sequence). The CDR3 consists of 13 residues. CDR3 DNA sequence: TGTGCCAGCAGTGGAACTAGCGGGACCGAGCAGTACTTC. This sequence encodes CASSGTSGTEQYF.

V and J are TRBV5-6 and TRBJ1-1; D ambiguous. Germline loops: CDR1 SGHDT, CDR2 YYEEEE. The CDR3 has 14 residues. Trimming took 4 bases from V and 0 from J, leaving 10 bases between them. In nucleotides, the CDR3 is TGTGCCAGCAGCCTGGGATCTATGAACACTGAAGCTTTCTTT. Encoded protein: CASSLGSMNTEAFF.

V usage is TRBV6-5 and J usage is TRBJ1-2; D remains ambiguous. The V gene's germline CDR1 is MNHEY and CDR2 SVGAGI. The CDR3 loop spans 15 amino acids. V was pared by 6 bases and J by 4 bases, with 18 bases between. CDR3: CASRLPVEFGYGYTF. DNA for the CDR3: TGTGCCAGCAGATTACCCGTAGAGTTCGGCTATGGCTACACCTTC.

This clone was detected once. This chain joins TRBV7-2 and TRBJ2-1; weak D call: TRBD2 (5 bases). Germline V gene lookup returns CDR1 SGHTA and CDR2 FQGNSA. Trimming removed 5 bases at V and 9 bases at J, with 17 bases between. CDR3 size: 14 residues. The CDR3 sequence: CASSPDYHGLEQFF. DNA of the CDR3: TGTGCCAGCAGCCCAGACTACCACGGGCTTGAGCAGTTCTTC.

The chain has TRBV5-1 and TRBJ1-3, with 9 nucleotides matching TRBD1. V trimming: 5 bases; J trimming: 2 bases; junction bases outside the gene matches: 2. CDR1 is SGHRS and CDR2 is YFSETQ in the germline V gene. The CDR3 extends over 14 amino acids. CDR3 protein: CASRWTGAGNTIYF. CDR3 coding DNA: TGCGCCAGCAGATGGACAGGGGCTGGAAACACCATATATTTT. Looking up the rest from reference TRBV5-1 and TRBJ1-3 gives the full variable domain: KAGVTQTPRYLIKTRGQQVTLSCSPISGHRSVSWYQQTPGQGLQFLFEYFSETQRNKGNFPGRFSGRQFSNSRSEMNVSTLELGDSALYLCASRWTGAGNTIYFGEGSWLTVV.

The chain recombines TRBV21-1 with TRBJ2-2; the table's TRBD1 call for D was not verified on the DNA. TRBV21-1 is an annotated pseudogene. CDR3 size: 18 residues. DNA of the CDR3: TGTGCCAGCAGCAAAGCGGGCAGGTCCCGTGTGGCCACCGGGGAGCTGTTTTTT. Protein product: CASSKAGRSRVATGELFF.

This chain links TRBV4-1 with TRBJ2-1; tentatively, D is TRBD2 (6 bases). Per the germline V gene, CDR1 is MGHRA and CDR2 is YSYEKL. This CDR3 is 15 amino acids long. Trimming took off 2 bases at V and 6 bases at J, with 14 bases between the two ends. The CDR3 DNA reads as TGCGCCAGCAGCCAAATCACTAGCCGTTCCAATGAGCAGTTCTTC. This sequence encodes CASSQITSRSNEQFF.

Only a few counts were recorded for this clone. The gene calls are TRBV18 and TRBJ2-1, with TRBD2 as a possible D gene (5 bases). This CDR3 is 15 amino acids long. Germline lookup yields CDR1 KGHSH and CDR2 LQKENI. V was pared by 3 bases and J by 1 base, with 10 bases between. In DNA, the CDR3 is TGTGCCAGCTCACCGATGCGGGTATCCTACAATGAGCAGTTCTTC. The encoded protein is CASSPMRVSYNEQFF.

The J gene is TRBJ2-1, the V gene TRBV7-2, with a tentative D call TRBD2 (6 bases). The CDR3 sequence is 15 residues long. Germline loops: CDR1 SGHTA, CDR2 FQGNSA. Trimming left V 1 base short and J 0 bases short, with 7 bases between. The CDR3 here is CASSLVTSSYNEQFF. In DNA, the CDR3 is TGTGCCAGCAGCTTAGTGACTAGCTCCTACAATGAGCAGTTCTTC.

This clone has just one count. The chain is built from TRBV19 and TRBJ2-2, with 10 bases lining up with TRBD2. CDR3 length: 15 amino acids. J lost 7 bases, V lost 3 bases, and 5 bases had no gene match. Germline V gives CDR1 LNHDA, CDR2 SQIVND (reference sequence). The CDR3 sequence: CASSISSGGGGELFF. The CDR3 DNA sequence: TGTGCCAGTAGTATCTCTAGCGGGGGCGGCGGGGAGCTGTTTTTT.

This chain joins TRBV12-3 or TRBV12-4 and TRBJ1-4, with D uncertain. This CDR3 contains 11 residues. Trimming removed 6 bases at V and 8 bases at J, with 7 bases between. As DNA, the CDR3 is TGTGCCAGCAGCAGATCCGAAAAACTGTTTTTT. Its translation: CASSRSEKLFF.

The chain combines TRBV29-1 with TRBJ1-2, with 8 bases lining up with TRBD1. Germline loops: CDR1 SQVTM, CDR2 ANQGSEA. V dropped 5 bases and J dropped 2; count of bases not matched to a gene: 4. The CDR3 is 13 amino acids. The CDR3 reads CSVTGTGNYGYTF. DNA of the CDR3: TGCAGCGTTACCGGGACAGGAAACTATGGCTACACCTTC.

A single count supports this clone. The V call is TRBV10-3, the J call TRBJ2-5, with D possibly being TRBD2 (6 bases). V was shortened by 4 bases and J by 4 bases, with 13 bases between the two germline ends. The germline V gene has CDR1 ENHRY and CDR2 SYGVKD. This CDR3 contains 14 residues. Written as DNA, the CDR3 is TGTGCCATCAGTGCCGGGAGATTGGGAGAGACCCAGTACTTC. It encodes CAISAGRLGETQYF.

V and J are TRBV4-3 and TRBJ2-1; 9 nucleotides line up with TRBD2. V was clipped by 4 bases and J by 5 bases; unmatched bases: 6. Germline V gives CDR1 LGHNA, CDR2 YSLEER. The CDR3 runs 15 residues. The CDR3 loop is CASSLGGGGNNEQFF. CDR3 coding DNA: TGCGCCAGCAGCCTTGGCGGGGGGGGAAACAATGAGCAGTTCTTC.

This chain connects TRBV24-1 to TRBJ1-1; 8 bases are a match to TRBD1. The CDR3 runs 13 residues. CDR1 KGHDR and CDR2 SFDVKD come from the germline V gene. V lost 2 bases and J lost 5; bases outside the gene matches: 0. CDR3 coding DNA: TGTGCCACCAGTGATTGGACAGGGACTGAAGCTTTCTTT. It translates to CATSDWTGTEAFF.

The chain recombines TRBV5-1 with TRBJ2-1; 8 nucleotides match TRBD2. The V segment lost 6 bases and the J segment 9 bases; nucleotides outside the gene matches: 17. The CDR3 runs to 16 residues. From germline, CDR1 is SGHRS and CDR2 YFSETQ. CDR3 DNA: TGCGCCAGCACTGGCGGGACGGGACTAGGGGCTGTTGAGCAGTTCTTC. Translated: CASTGGTGLGAVEQFF.

CDR3 DNA sequence: TGTGCCACCAGCGTAGACGGGGTTGGGGAGCAGTTCTTC. This translates into CATSVDGVGEQFF. V is TRBV24-1 and J is TRBJ2-1; possible D gene TRBD2, 5 bases. Germline CDR1 reads KGHDR; CDR2 reads SFDVKD. Trimming stripped 7 bases from V and 10 bases from J, with 16 bases between. The CDR3 length is 13 residues.

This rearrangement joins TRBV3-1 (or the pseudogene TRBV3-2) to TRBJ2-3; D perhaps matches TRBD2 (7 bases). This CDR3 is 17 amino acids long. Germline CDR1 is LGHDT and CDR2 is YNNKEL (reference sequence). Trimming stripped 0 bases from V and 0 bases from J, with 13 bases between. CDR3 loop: CASSQENGGLSTDTQYF. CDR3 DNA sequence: TGTGCCAGCAGCCAAGAAAACGGGGGGCTGAGCACAGATACGCAGTATTTT.